This T cell receptor beta chain is drawn from a study of blood T cell repertoires in COVID-19. In the study overall: Spain, Italy and the United States supplied samples that represented acute and convalescent COVID-19. T cells, B-cell-depleted T cells, or PBMCs provided the cDNA or gDNA that served as material.

The CDR3 consists of 14 residues. Trimming shortened V by 0 bases and J by 3 bases, and 6 bases separated the two germline ends. CDR1 SEHNR and CDR2 FQNEAQ come from the germline V gene (reference sequence). Profiled with immunoSEQ multiplex PCR; TCRdb holds only in-frame clones, not every one. The repertoire holds about 230,000 clones, with about 80% as singletons. The TCR comes from a man aged 45 to 65 with active or convalescent COVID-19. The chain carries TRBV7-9 and TRBJ1-3; D is unresolved. The source material was peripheral blood. The CDR3 DNA follows: TGTGCCAGCAGCTTAGCAGGAGGTGGAAACACCATATATTTT. This encodes CASSLAGGGNTIYF.